This T cell receptor beta chain was sequenced during a study of low-dose radiotherapy and immunotherapy resistance in tumors (dated by TCRdb to the early 2020s). About the full investigation: Cohort 1 received 0.5 Gy per fraction every 2 weeks, with a prescribed total PTV dose of 6.5 Gy. Nivolumab was administered intravenously as a 240 mg flat dose every two weeks, and ipilimumab was administered intravenously at 1 mg/kg every six weeks. The translational analysis covered eight patients: three from the first dose cohort and the first five from the second dose cohort. Trial participants were not randomized into treatment groups. Cohort 2 received 1 Gy per fraction every two weeks, with a total of 13 Gy over 26 weeks. Aspirin 300 mg was taken orally once daily by patients for four cycles, starting on cycle 1 day 1. Intravenous cyclophosphamide at 200 mg/m2 was administered every two weeks, one day ahead of each radiation and immunotherapy administration.

Per the publication, the time point label means: before trial treatment. Donors were enrolled in RACIN, a single-arm phase I dose-escalation trial in which nivolumab, ipilimumab, aspirin, low-dose cyclophosphamide and low-dose radiotherapy were combined. Patients were eligible if they had advanced solid tumors that were TIL-negative. From cysteine to phenylalanine, the CDR3 is 13 amino acids long. Only the CDR3 portion is preserved as DNA: 39 bases, with reading frame beginning at the first base. According to the germline V gene, CDR1 reads SGDLS and CDR2 reads YYNGEE. The trim is 3 bases for V and 5 bases for J, with a gap of 9 bases between the germline ends. The listed sequencing device is Illumina HiSeq 2500. Superscript III and a set of TRAV- and TRBV-specific primers were used to synthesize first-strand cDNA, so that both TCRalpha and TCRbeta chains were covered. TCRs were amplified with Phusion for approximately 20 PCR cycles using a constant-region primer together with the adapter attached to the V primers. The isolated mRNA was amplified using the MessageAmp II aRNA Amplification Kit, with in vitro transcription performed for approximately 16 hours at 37 degrees C. The Dynabeads mRNA DIRECT Purification Kit was used to isolate mRNA for TCR sequencing. Indexed Illumina adapters were added in a second Phusion PCR of around 27 cycles, and the PCR products were purified with AMPure XP beads. As for how the authors treated the data: Using custom Perl scripts, TCR sequences encoding the same protein were pooled, out-of-frame sequences were removed, and the abundance of each clonotype was computed. The analysis excluded TCR sequences that were supported by just one read. The metrics used to describe the repertoires included Shannon entropy, Gini index, clonality, richness, and the frequency of TCRs shared between repertoires. TCRdb trimmed the raw reads at Q25, called clones with MiXCR and kept productive beta chains. Every entry covers one CDR3 protein and lists the most common genes and DNA from its rows. TCRdb, rather than the study authors, made the V and J calls. The sample table lists about 64,000 distinct CDR3 sequences, around 27% of them with a count of one. The ten largest make up 6.5% to 8% of the sample.

This clonotype was observed many times. Its specific antigen is unknown. No qualities accompany the bases; no much larger clone lies one base away. The sequence joins TRBV9 to TRBJ2-1; TRBD1 is a possible D gene, resting on 6 matching bases. This material consisted of PBMCs, taken before treatment. The TCR originated in a male donor with rectosigmoid adenocarcinoma. The CDR3 amino acid sequence is: CASSAQGHNEQFF. Here is the DNA: TGTGCCAGCAGCGCTCAGGGGCACAATGAGCAGTTCTTC.